These 5 T cell receptor beta chains originate from one sample sequenced in a study of CD8 T cells in ankylosing spondylitis. TCRdb used MiXCR to reprocess the 5' RACE reads, holding one entry per CDR3 protein. The table includes 200,000 to 250,000 distinct CDR3 sequences, roughly a tenth detected once. Sequencing was performed on blood, either unsorted or a sorted T cell fraction (not recorded which). These receptors came from a male donor with ankylosing spondylitis or in good health (not recorded which).

This clonotype was detected many times. The J gene is TRBJ2-3, the V gene TRBV20-1; the match to TRBD1 covers 9 bases. The CDR3 length is 14 residues. Looked up from germline, CDR1 is DFQATT and CDR2 is SNEGSKA (reference sequence). V lost 6 bases and J lost 1; bases outside the gene matches: 5. CDR3 sequence reads: CSATTGGRTDTQYF. The CDR3 bases are TGCAGTGCCACAACAGGGGGCCGCACAGATACGCAGTATTTT.

This clonotype has more than one count but fewer than ten. The chain joins TRBV20-1 to TRBJ1-1, with a tentative D call TRBD1 (6 bases). This CDR3 comprises 15 residues. Germline loops: CDR1 DFQATT, CDR2 SNEGSKA (reference sequence). Between the trimmed V and J ends, which lost 6 bases and 0 bases, there was a span of 17 bases. The DNA for the CDR3 is TGCAGTGCCCGAACCCGGGGGGGGCTGAACACTGAAGCTTTCTTT. Translated: CSARTRGGLNTEAFF.

This clonotype was detected many times. The chain couples TRBV3-1 to TRBJ2-2, with 8 bases fitting TRBD1. The V segment lost 4 bases and the J segment 4 bases; nucleotides outside the gene matches: 5. Germline CDR1 is LGHDT and CDR2 is YNNKEL (reference sequence). The CDR3 contains 15 residues. DNA for the CDR3: TGTGCCAGCAGCCGACAGGGGTCAAGCACCGGGGAGCTGTTTTTT. This encodes CASSRQGSSTGELFF.

This clonotype has only a few counts. This chain joins TRBV2 and TRBJ1-6, with D unresolved. In germline, CDR1 is SNHLY, CDR2 FYNNEI. V was clipped by 6 bases and J by 5 bases, with 11 bases between them. This CDR3 contains 14 residues. CDR3: CASRPGVNNSPLHF. CDR3 DNA: TGTGCCAGCAGACCCGGGGTTAATAATTCACCCCTCCACTTT.

This clonotype has only a few counts. V is TRBV20-1 and J is TRBJ2-7; a possible D gene is TRBD1 (5 bases). The CDR3 extends over 13 amino acids. The germline CDR1 and CDR2 sequences are DFQATT and SNEGSKA (reference sequence). Trimming left V 3 bases short and J 6 bases short, with 15 bases between. CDR3 region: CSASLQGLSEQYF. The CDR3 DNA follows: TGCAGTGCTAGTCTTCAGGGTTTGTCCGAGCAGTACTTC.